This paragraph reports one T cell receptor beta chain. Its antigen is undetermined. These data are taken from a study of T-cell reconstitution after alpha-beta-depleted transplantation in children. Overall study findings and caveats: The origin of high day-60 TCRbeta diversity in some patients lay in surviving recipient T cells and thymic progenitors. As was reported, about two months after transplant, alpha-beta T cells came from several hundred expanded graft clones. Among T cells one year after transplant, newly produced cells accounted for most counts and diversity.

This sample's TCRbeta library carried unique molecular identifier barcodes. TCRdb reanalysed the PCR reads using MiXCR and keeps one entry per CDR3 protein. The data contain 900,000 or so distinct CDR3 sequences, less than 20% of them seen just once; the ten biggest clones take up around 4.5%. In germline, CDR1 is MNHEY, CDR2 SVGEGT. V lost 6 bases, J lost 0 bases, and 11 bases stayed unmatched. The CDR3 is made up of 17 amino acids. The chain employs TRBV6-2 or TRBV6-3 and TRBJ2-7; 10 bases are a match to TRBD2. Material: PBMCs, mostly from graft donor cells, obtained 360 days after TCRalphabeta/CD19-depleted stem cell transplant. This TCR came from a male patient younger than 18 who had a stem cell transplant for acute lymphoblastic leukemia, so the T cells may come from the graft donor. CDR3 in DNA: TGTGCCAGCAGAGGACTAGCGGACCTCACGAGCTCCTACGAGCAGTACTTC. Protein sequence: CASRGLADLTSSYEQYF.